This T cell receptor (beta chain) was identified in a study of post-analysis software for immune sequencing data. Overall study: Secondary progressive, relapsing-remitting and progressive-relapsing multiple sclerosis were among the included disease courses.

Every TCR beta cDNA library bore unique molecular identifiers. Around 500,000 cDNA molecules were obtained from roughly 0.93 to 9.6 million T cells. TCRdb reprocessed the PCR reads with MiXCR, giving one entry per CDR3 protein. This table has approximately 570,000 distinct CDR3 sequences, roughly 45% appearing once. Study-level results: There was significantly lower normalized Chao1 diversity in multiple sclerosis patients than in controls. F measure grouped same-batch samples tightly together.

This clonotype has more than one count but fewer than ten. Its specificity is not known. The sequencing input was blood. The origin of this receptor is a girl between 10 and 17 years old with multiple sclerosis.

In DNA, the CDR3 is TGTGCCAGCAGTTTCAGGACCCGTGGAACAGATACGCAGTATTTT. This sequence encodes CASSFRTRGTDTQYF. V and J are TRBV12-3 or TRBV12-4 and TRBJ2-3; D is uncertain. With 3 bases removed from V and 3 bases from J, the gap between germline ends came to 13 bases. This CDR3 region has 15 residues.